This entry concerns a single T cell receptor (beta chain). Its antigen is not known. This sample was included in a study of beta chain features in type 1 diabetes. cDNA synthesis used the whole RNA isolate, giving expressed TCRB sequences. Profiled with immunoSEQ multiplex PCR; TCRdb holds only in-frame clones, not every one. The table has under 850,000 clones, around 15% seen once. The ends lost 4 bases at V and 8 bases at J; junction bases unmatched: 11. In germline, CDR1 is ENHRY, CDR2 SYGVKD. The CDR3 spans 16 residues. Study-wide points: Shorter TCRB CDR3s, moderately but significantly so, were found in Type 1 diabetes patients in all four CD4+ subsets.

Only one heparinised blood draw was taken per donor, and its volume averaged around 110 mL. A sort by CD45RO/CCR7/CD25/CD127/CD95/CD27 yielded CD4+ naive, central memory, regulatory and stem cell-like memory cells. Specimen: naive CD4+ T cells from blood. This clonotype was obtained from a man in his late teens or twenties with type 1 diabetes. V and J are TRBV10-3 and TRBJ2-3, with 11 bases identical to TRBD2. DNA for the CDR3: TGTGCCATCAGTGCGTCTAGCGGGGGGCCCGGCGGTACGCAGTATTTT. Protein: CAISASSGGPGGTQYF.